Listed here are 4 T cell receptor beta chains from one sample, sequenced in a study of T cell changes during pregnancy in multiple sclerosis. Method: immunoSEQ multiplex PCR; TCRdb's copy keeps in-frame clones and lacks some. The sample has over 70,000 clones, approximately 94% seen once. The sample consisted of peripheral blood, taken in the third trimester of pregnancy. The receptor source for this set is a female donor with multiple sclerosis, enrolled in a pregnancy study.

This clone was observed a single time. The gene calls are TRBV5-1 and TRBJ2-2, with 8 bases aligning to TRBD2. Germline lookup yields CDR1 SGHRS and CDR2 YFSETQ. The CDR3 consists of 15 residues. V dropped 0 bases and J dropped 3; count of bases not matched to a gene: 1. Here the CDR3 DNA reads TGCGCCAGCAGCTTGGTCGGGGGGGACACCGGGGAGCTGTTTTTT. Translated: CASSLVGGDTGELFF.

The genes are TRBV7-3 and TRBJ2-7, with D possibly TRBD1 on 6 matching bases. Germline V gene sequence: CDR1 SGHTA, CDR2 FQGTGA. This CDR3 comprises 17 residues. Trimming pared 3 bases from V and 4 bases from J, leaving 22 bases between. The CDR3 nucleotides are TGTGCCAGCAGCTTCCCTTGCGGCCGGGACACTCTATACGAGCAGTACTTC. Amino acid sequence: CASSFPCGRDTLYEQYF.

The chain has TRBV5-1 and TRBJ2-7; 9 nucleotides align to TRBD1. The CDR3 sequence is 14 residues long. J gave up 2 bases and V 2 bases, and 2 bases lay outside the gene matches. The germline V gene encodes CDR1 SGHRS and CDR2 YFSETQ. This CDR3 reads CASSFGTGTYEQYF. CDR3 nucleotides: TGCGCCAGCAGCTTTGGGACAGGGACCTACGAGCAGTACTTC.

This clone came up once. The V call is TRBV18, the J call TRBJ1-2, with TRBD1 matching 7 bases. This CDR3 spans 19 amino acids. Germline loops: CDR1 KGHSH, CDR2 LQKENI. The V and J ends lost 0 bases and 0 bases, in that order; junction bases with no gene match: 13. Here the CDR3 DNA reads TGTGCCAGCTCACCACCGGCAACGGACAGGATGCGTGCTAACTATGGCTACACCTTC. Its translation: CASSPPATDRMRANYGYTF.